One sample yielded the 10 T cell receptor beta chains listed below, sequenced in a study of brain T cells in children with intractable seizures. Time point meaning: blood from clinic visit 5 months post-surgery; TSC patient then seizure free. Only in-frame clones appear in the TCRdb table, and some are missing; sequencing was by immunoSEQ multiplex PCR. Among about 320,000 clones, roughly 93% were seen once, and the ten largest hold 4.5% to 7%. This specimen was peripheral blood, taken less than 6 months after surgery. These receptors all come from a boy less than two years old with tuberous sclerosis and intractable seizures.

This clone was seen more than once but under ten times. CDR3 sequence: CASSQDLVQPQHF. CDR3 DNA sequence: TGCGCCAGCAGCCAAGATCTTGTACAGCCCCAGCATTTT. This chain joins TRBV4-1 and TRBJ1-5; no reliable D call. The CDR3 runs 13 residues. Deletions cut 0 bases from V and 7 bases from J, with 7 bases between. Germline V gene data show CDR1 as MGHRA and CDR2 as YSYEKL.

The CDR3 loop reads CSVEYLYEQFF. The CDR3 coding sequence is TGCAGCGTTGAATACCTTTATGAGCAGTTCTTC. The chain recombines TRBV29-1 with TRBJ2-1; D is uncertain. CDR1 is SQVTM, CDR2 ANQGSEA, per germline. V lost 2 bases, J lost 8 bases, and 7 bases lay in between. The CDR3 loop spans 11 amino acids.

This clone was recorded once. The chain couples TRBV5-1 to TRBJ2-5; perhaps TRBD2 as D (7 bases). V lost 4 bases and J 4 bases, leaving 14 bases between the germline ends. The germline gives CDR1 SGHRS, CDR2 YFSETQ. This CDR3 has 14 amino acids. CDR3 sequence: CASSPKGGRETQYF. In DNA form, the CDR3 reads TGCGCCAGCAGCCCCAAGGGGGGGCGAGAGACCCAGTACTTC.

This clone has just one count. The rearrangement uses TRBV11-3 and TRBJ2-1, with TRBD2 identical over 11 bases. V was pared by 5 bases and J by 3 bases, with 6 bases of the junction left unmatched. The germline CDR1 and CDR2 sequences are SGHNT and YENEEA. This CDR3 is 16 amino acids long. The CDR3 DNA follows: TGTGCCAGCAGCCCGCCAACTAGCGGGAGCTACAATGAGCAGTTCTTC. Its protein is CASSPPTSGSYNEQFF.

Details on this clone: Other nucleotide sequences in the sample specify the same CDR3. V and J are TRBV5-1 and TRBJ2-3, with D perhaps matching TRBD2 (5 bases). CDR1 is SGHRS, CDR2 YFSETQ, per germline. V dropped 1 base and J dropped 2 bases, with 8 bases sitting between them. The CDR3 has 14 amino acids. The CDR3 DNA reads as TGCGCCAGCAGCTTGTTAGCGAACACAGATACGCAGTATTTT. It specifies CASSLLANTDTQYF.

The genes are TRBV7-8 and TRBJ1-2; D unresolved. Trimming pared 1 base from V and 5 bases from J, leaving 11 bases between. The CDR3 loop spans 14 amino acids. Germline assignment: CDR1 SGHVS and CDR2 FQNEAQ. CDR3 sequence reads: CASSLGEGRYGYTF. CDR3 DNA sequence: TGTGCCAGCAGCTTAGGAGAGGGTCGGTATGGCTACACCTTC.

The chain recombines TRBV27 with TRBJ2-3; D unresolved. The CDR3 spans 16 residues. Between the trimmed V and J ends, which lost 6 bases and 2 bases, there was a span of 18 bases. Per germline, CDR1 MNHEY and CDR2 SMNVEV (reference sequence). This CDR3 is CASRPLLVQTTDTQYF. The CDR3 DNA follows: TGTGCCAGCAGACCCCTTCTCGTACAGACCACAGATACGCAGTATTTT.

The rearrangement joins TRBV6-5 to TRBJ1-2, with 7 bases identical to TRBD1. Losses at the gene ends were 4 bases for V and 7 bases for J; bases not matched to a gene: 12. Germline CDR1 and CDR2: MNHEY and SVGAGI. CDR3 size: 15 residues. The CDR3 DNA is TGTGCCAGCAGTTCAGGGGGGCAGGCGAGGGCTGGCTACACCTTC. Protein: CASSSGGQARAGYTF.

The chain carries TRBV3-1 (or the pseudogene TRBV3-2) and TRBJ2-7, with 10 bases aligning to TRBD1. Per the germline V gene, CDR1 is LGHDT and CDR2 is YNNKEL (reference sequence). V lost 4 bases to trimming and J lost 1 base; unmatched junction nucleotides: 4. The CDR3 contains 15 residues. The CDR3 bases are TGTGCCAGCAGCCCGCTGGACAGGGGGTCCTACGAGCAGTACTTC. Its protein product is CASSPLDRGSYEQYF.

The CDR3 DNA is TGTGCCAGCAGCCCGGAGGTGACCGCGGTACACACTGAAGCTTTCTTT. It encodes CASSPEVTAVHTEAFF. The chain carries TRBV4-2 and TRBJ1-1, with unresolved D. The CDR3 has 16 residues. Trimming shortened V by 4 bases and J by 3 bases, and 18 bases separated the two germline ends. Germline V gene data show CDR1 as LGHNA and CDR2 as YNFKEQ.